The 27 T cell receptor beta chains given below trace back to one sample, sequenced in a study of T cell responses to AZD1222 COVID-19 vaccine. The repertoire was sequenced with immunoSEQ multiplex PCR; TCRdb's copy has only in-frame clones and lacks some. The top ten clones hold roughly 2.8% of a sample with just under 100,000 clones, approximately 91% of them seen once. The sample in question was peripheral blood, obtained on day 0 of AZD1222 vaccination. The receptors derive from an adult in good health.

The gene calls are TRBV10-3 and TRBJ2-1; no reliable D call. Trimming took 8 bases from V and 0 from J, leaving 11 bases between them. This CDR3 has 14 residues. Germline CDR1 is ENHRY and CDR2 is SYGVKD. CDR3 sequence: CAIATGSSYNEQFF. CDR3 DNA sequence: TGTGCCATCGCAACTGGCAGCTCCTACAATGAGCAGTTCTTC.

The V gene is TRBV2, the J gene TRBJ2-4, with 10 bases that match TRBD1. From germline, CDR1 is SNHLY and CDR2 FYNNEI. The CDR3 extends over 17 amino acids. V lost 6 bases and J lost 7; bases outside the gene matches: 15. In DNA, the CDR3 is TGTGCCAGCAGGTCCGGGACAGGGGTGGGATTTGTGAACATTCAGTACTTC. This translates into CASRSGTGVGFVNIQYF.

The V gene is TRBV19, the J gene TRBJ1-5; a weak D match, TRBD1 (6 bases). From germline, CDR1 is LNHDA and CDR2 SQIVND (reference sequence). Trimming stripped 3 bases from V and 3 bases from J, with 12 bases between. The length of the CDR3 is 15 residues. The CDR3 DNA sequence: TGTGCCAGTAGTATTGGGGCAGGGGACAATCAGCCCCAGCATTTT. Translated: CASSIGAGDNQPQHF.

The rearrangement joins TRBV12-5 to TRBJ1-2; D gene ambiguous. The germline CDR1 and CDR2 sequences are LGHNT and FRNRAP. The CDR3 consists of 17 residues. V lost 1 base and J 6 bases, leaving 21 bases between the germline ends. The CDR3 region has the DNA TGTGCTAGTGGTTTGGACACGCGGACGTCACCTAAGGATGGCTACACCTTC. It encodes CASGLDTRTSPKDGYTF.

The chain links TRBV7-2 to TRBJ2-5; either TRBD1 or TRBD2 may fit D (6 bases each). Germline V gene sequence: CDR1 SGHTA, CDR2 FQGNSA. This CDR3 has 13 residues. The V end was cut by 4 bases, the J end by 6 bases, with 12 bases between. The CDR3 nucleotides are TGTGCCAGCAGCTATTACGGGGGCCAGACCCAGTACTTC. It yields the protein CASSYYGGQTQYF.

The J gene is TRBJ2-1, the V gene TRBV3-1 (or the pseudogene TRBV3-2), with 7 positions matching TRBD2. V shed 1 base, J shed 7 bases, and the junction held 4 bases outside the gene matches. CDR3 length: 14 amino acids. Per germline, CDR1 LGHDT and CDR2 YNNKEL (reference sequence). The CDR3 bases are TGTGCCAGCAGCCAAGGGACTAGGGGTAATGAGCAGTTCTTC. Its translation is CASSQGTRGNEQFF.

J is TRBJ2-7 and V is TRBV29-1; 7 nucleotides line up with TRBD1. Germline V CDR1 and CDR2: SQVTM, ANQGSEA. The CDR3 has 15 amino acids. Germline trimming cut 3 bases from V and 5 bases from J; bases unmatched to any gene: 13. The CDR3 region has the DNA TGCAGCGTTGAGCCCCGGACAGGCCATGTGGACGAGCAGTACTTC. Its translation: CSVEPRTGHVDEQYF.

The J gene is TRBJ1-1, the V gene TRBV3-1 (or the pseudogene TRBV3-2), with 7 bases that match TRBD1. The V and J ends lost 3 bases and 1 base, in that order; junction bases with no gene match: 5. The CDR3 is made up of 15 amino acids. Germline CDR1 is LGHDT and CDR2 is YNNKEL (reference sequence). In DNA, the CDR3 is TGTGCCAGCAGCCAGGCGGACAGGAAGAACACTGAAGCTTTCTTT. Translating gives CASSQADRKNTEAFF.

This chain joins TRBV7-8 and TRBJ1-5, with D unresolved. CDR3 length equals 14 residues. CDR1 and CDR2 (germline): SGHVS, FQNEAQ. Trimming pared 1 base from V and 8 bases from J, leaving 12 bases between. The CDR3 region is CASSLVRSIKPQHF. For the CDR3, the DNA is TGTGCCAGCAGCTTAGTCCGATCCATCAAGCCCCAGCATTTT.

The chain joins TRBV11-2 to TRBJ1-1; TRBD1 might be the D (5 bases). Germline V CDR1 and CDR2: SGHAT, FQNNGV. This CDR3 contains 14 residues. V was pared by 4 bases and J by 11 bases, with 20 bases between. CDR3 sequence reads: CASSSYLPGRRAFF. DNA for the CDR3: TGTGCCAGCAGCTCCTACTTGCCAGGGAGAAGGGCTTTCTTT.

This chain joins TRBV5-1 and TRBJ1-3, with 7 bases lining up with TRBD1. J gave up 6 bases and V 0 bases, and 6 bases lay outside the gene matches. The CDR3 consists of 15 residues. Germline V gene sequence: CDR1 SGHRS, CDR2 YFSETQ. CDR3 amino acids: CASSLEGQGVNTIYF. The CDR3 DNA reads as TGCGCCAGCAGCTTGGAAGGCCAGGGGGTAAACACCATATATTTT. Drawing the rest from reference TRBV5-1 and TRBJ1-3, the complete variable domain is KAGVTQTPRYLIKTRGQQVTLSCSPISGHRSVSWYQQTPGQGLQFLFEYFSETQRNKGNFPGRFSGRQFSNSRSEMNVSTLELGDSALYLCASSLEGQGVNTIYFGEGSWLTVV.

V is TRBV9 and J is TRBJ2-1, with 13 bases fitting TRBD2. The germline V gene has CDR1 SGDLS and CDR2 YYNGEE. This CDR3 contains 15 residues. J gave up 9 bases and V 4 bases, and 7 bases lay outside the gene matches. This chain's CDR3 is CASSPRLAGGPEQFF. In DNA, the CDR3 is TGTGCCAGCAGCCCTAGACTAGCGGGGGGACCTGAGCAGTTCTTC.

This chain joins TRBV11-2 and TRBJ1-4; possible D gene TRBD1, 6 bases. The germline CDR1 and CDR2 sequences are SGHAT and FQNNGV. V lost 3 bases to trimming and J lost 4 bases, with 18 bases between them. The CDR3 spans 17 residues. For the CDR3, the DNA is TGTGCCAGCAGCTTCACACAGGGCTTTGGCTTTAATGAAAAACTGTTTTTT. Protein: CASSFTQGFGFNEKLFF.

This clone was detected a few times. The V gene is TRBV10-1, the J gene TRBJ2-4; D not resolved. Trimming took 6 bases from V and 3 from J, leaving 12 bases between them. The CDR3 is 14 residues long. CDR1 WNHNN and CDR2 SYGVQD come from the germline V gene (reference sequence). CDR3 bases: TGCGCCAGCAGAGTAAGTATATTCAAAAACATTCAGTACTTC. It encodes CASRVSIFKNIQYF.

The chain is built from TRBV5-1 and TRBJ1-1; TRBD1 agrees at 9 bases. Germline assignment: CDR1 SGHRS and CDR2 YFSETQ. V was pared by 4 bases and J by 1 base, with 8 bases of the junction left unmatched. The CDR3 consists of 16 residues. The DNA for the CDR3 is TGCGCCAGCAGCGCCCGGGACAGGGCACCGAACACTGAAGCTTTCTTT. Its translation is CASSARDRAPNTEAFF. Filled out from reference TRBV5-1 and TRBJ1-1, the complete variable domain reads KAGVTQTPRYLIKTRGQQVTLSCSPISGHRSVSWYQQTPGQGLQFLFEYFSETQRNKGNFPGRFSGRQFSNSRSEMNVSTLELGDSALYLCASSARDRAPNTEAFFGQGTRLTVV.

The J gene is TRBJ1-1, the V gene TRBV21-1; the DNA was not used to check the table's D call, TRBD1. TRBV21-1 is annotated as a pseudogene. The CDR3 contains 12 residues. CDR3 nucleotide sequence: TGTGCCAGCAGCAAAGCACATTATGAAGCTTTCTTT. Its protein product is CASSKAHYEAFF.

The chain uses TRBV30 and TRBJ2-4; D perhaps matches TRBD1 (5 bases). In germline, CDR1 is GTSNPN, CDR2 SVGIG (reference sequence). V was cut by 0 bases and J by 6 bases, with 6 bases left in between. CDR3 length equals 12 residues. The CDR3 here is CAWSVQGNIQYF. CDR3 in DNA: TGTGCCTGGAGTGTCCAGGGAAACATTCAGTACTTC.

In this sample, this clone turned up a few times. The chain uses TRBV28 and TRBJ2-2, with D unclear. Trimming left V 2 bases short and J 1 base short, with 14 bases between. From germline, CDR1 is MDHEN and CDR2 SYDVKM. This CDR3 region has 17 residues. The CDR3: CASSLSIGRLNTGELFF. CDR3 coding DNA: TGTGCCAGCAGTTTAAGTATAGGACGATTGAACACCGGGGAGCTGTTTTTT.

The genes are TRBV6-2 or TRBV6-3 and TRBJ1-1, with D tentatively TRBD1 (6 bases). CDR1 is MNHEY, CDR2 SVGEGT, per germline. The CDR3 is 15 residues long. Deletions cut 4 bases from V and 3 bases from J, with 15 bases between. The CDR3 DNA is TGTGCCAGCAGTTGGGGACATAACGTGGACACTGAAGCTTTCTTT. This translates into CASSWGHNVDTEAFF.

The chain has TRBV7-2 and TRBJ2-3, with TRBD2 identical over 10 bases. CDR3 length: 17 amino acids. Germline CDR1 is SGHTA and CDR2 is FQGNSA. J gave up 6 bases and V 5 bases, and 14 bases lay outside the gene matches. The DNA of the CDR3 is TGTGCCAGCAGCCAGATTAGCGGGGGGCGACTCCCCGATACGCAGTATTTT. This gives the protein CASSQISGGRLPDTQYF.

This clone was counted once. The V gene is TRBV13, the J gene TRBJ1-2; TRBD1 is a possible D gene (5 bases). This CDR3 is 12 amino acids long. In germline, CDR1 is PRHDT, CDR2 FYEKMQ (reference sequence). Between the trimmed V and J ends, which lost 4 bases and 5 bases, there was a span of 8 bases. CDR3 bases: TGTGCCAGCAGCTGGGGGGGTTATGGCTACACCTTC. This gives the protein CASSWGGYGYTF.

With regard to this clone: Different DNA sequences within this sample yield the same CDR3. This rearrangement joins TRBV7-2 to TRBJ1-4, with D possibly TRBD1 on 5 matching bases. CDR1 is SGHTA and CDR2 is FQGNSA in the germline V gene. The V end lost 0 bases, the J end lost 7 bases, and 9 bases lay between the germline ends. The CDR3 runs to 14 residues. CDR3 amino acids: CASSLAGGGEKLFF. CDR3 DNA: TGTGCCAGCAGCTTAGCGGGGGGTGGTGAAAAACTGTTTTTT. The whole variable domain, filled in from reference TRBV7-2 and TRBJ1-4, reads GAGVSQSPSNKVTEKGKDVELRCDPISGHTALYWYRQSLGQGLEFLIYFQGNSAPDKSGLPSDRFSAERTGGSVSTLTIQRTQQEDSAVYLCASSLAGGGEKLFFGSGTQLSVL.

J is TRBJ2-3 and V is TRBV7-9; D uncertain. Trimming took off 7 bases at V and 3 bases at J, with 11 bases between the two ends. The length of the CDR3 is 13 residues. Germline V gene data show CDR1 as SEHNR and CDR2 as FQNEAQ (reference sequence). The CDR3 is CASILSGTDTQYF. CDR3 nucleotides: TGTGCCAGCATACTTAGTGGGACAGATACGCAGTATTTT. Complete variable domain (other parts from reference TRBV7-9 and TRBJ2-3): DTGVSQNPRHKITKRGQNVTFRCDPISEHNRLYWYRQTLGQGPEFLTYFQNEAQLEKSRLLSDRFSAERPKGSFSTLEIQRTEQGDSAMYLCASILSGTDTQYFGPGTRLTVL.

This chain uses TRBV6-1 with TRBJ2-1; the D gene is possibly TRBD2 (6 bases). Trimming removed 4 bases from V and 0 bases from J, with 13 bases in between. Germline CDR1 reads MNHNS; CDR2 reads SASEGT. The CDR3 has 16 residues. This CDR3 is CASSGGTLSSYNEQFF. CDR3 DNA: TGTGCCAGCAGTGGGGGGACTTTAAGCTCCTACAATGAGCAGTTCTTC.

The chain links TRBV4-3 to TRBJ2-5; 12 bases match TRBD1. V dropped 0 bases and J dropped 10; count of bases not matched to a gene: 12. The CDR3 consists of 17 residues. Germline CDR1 and CDR2: LGHNA and YSLEER. CDR3 protein: CASSQDTGTGGVGDQYF. The CDR3 DNA reads TGCGCCAGCAGCCAAGATACCGGGACAGGGGGCGTCGGCGACCAGTACTTC.

The chain carries TRBV28 and TRBJ1-4, with TRBD1 matching 8 bases. Germline assignment: CDR1 MDHEN and CDR2 SYDVKM. This CDR3 is 14 amino acids long. Losses at the gene ends were 1 base for V and 10 bases for J; bases not matched to a gene: 5. The CDR3 DNA sequence: TGTGCCAGCAGTTTATCAGGACAGGGCGGAAAACTGTTTTTT. This translates into CASSLSGQGGKLFF. Full variable domain (remainder filled in from reference TRBV28 and TRBJ1-4): DVKVTQSSRYLVKRTGEKVFLECVQDMDHENMFWYRQDPGLGLRLIYFSYDVKMKEKGDIPEGYSVSREKKERFSLILESASTNQTSMYLCASSLSGQGGKLFFGSGTQLSVL.

This clone has more than one count but fewer than ten. The V call is TRBV9, the J call TRBJ1-1, with D possibly being TRBD1 (6 bases). Trimming took off 3 bases at V and 7 bases at J, with 16 bases between the two ends. Germline-derived CDR1 and CDR2 are SGDLS and YYNGEE. CDR3 length equals 14 residues. The CDR3 region has the DNA TGTGCCAGCAGCGCAACTACAGGGAGATATGAAGCTTTCTTT. It is translated as CASSATTGRYEAFF.